These 28 T cell receptor beta chains originate from one sample sequenced in a study of blood T cell repertoires in COVID-19. TCRdb's copy holds only in-frame clones and misses some; the assay was immunoSEQ multiplex PCR. The profile shows about 34,000 clones, about 90% of them singletons. Sequencing was performed on peripheral blood. The receptors originated from a man in his 60s with active COVID-19.

The chain recombines TRBV10-2 with TRBJ1-2; D gene uncertain. This CDR3 has 13 amino acids. V was trimmed by 5 bases and J by 8 bases, leaving 15 bases between them. Germline CDR1 reads WSHSY; CDR2 reads SAAADI. The CDR3 spells CASSLTERNGYTF. The CDR3, as DNA: TGCGCCAGCAGTCTCACAGAAAGGAACGGCTACACCTTC.

The chain couples TRBV19 to TRBJ1-2; no clear D gene. This CDR3 has 11 amino acids. V was shortened by 5 bases and J by 7 bases, with 8 bases between the two germline ends. From germline, CDR1 is LNHDA and CDR2 SQIVND (reference sequence). CDR3 DNA: TGTGCCAGTAGTCCCGGGATTGGCTACACCTTC. It translates to CASSPGIGYTF.

This chain connects TRBV7-2 to TRBJ2-2, with TRBD1 identical over 12 bases. The CDR3 is 14 amino acids. Germline values: CDR1 SGHTA, CDR2 FQGNSA. With 6 bases clipped from V and 7 bases from J, the junction kept 3 bases outside the gene matches. CDR3 bases: TGTGCCAGCAGGGGACAGGGGGCGTTCGGGGAGCTGTTTTTT. Encoded protein: CASRGQGAFGELFF. The variable domain in full, with the rest retrieved from reference TRBV7-2 and TRBJ2-2, is GAGVSQSPSNKVTEKGKDVELRCDPISGHTALYWYRQSLGQGLEFLIYFQGNSAPDKSGLPSDRFSAERTGGSVSTLTIQRTQQEDSAVYLCASRGQGAFGELFFGEGSRLTVL.

The chain recombines TRBV6-6 with TRBJ2-7; 7 positions match TRBD1. This CDR3 spans 13 amino acids. With V trimmed by 5 bases and J by 4 bases, 5 bases remained unmatched. CDR1 MNHNY and CDR2 SVGAGI come from the germline V gene (reference sequence). The CDR3 reads CASSTTGKYEQYF. CDR3 nucleotide sequence: TGTGCCAGCAGTACGACAGGGAAATACGAGCAGTACTTC.

The chain recombines TRBV11-2 with TRBJ1-2; the match to TRBD1 covers 7 bases. The CDR3 loop spans 17 amino acids. V lost 0 bases, J lost 0 bases, and 7 bases stayed unmatched. Germline loops: CDR1 SGHAT, CDR2 FQNNGV. In DNA form, the CDR3 reads TGTGCCAGCAGCTTAGACGGGACAGCTGATCCTAACTATGGCTACACCTTC. Translating gives CASSLDGTADPNYGYTF.

The genes are TRBV18 and TRBJ2-3, with D possibly being TRBD2 (7 bases). Germline V gene lookup returns CDR1 KGHSH and CDR2 LQKENI. The CDR3 is 17 residues long. Trimming shortened V by 3 bases and J by 0 bases, and 16 bases separated the two germline ends. The CDR3: CASSPKGRDISTDTQYF. Written as DNA, the CDR3 is TGTGCCAGCTCACCCAAGGGGAGGGACATTAGCACAGATACGCAGTATTTT.

The chain has TRBV7-7 and TRBJ2-5; TRBD1 might be the D (6 bases). Germline CDR1 SSHAT, CDR2 FNYEAQ (reference sequence). The CDR3 totals 15 residues. The V end lost 0 bases, the J end lost 2 bases, and 10 bases lay between the germline ends. Here the CDR3 DNA reads TGTGCCAGCAGCTTAGCAGGGGGAGTACAAGAGACCCAGTACTTC. Its translation: CASSLAGGVQETQYF.

This clone appeared a single time. This chain uses TRBV5-5 with TRBJ2-7; 10 nucleotides agree with TRBD2. V was pared by 4 bases and J by 9 bases, with 16 bases of the junction left unmatched. The CDR3 contains 16 residues. From germline, CDR1 is SGHKS and CDR2 YYEKEE (reference sequence). CDR3 amino acids: CASSPTSGTSELGQYF. The CDR3 DNA reads as TGTGCCAGCAGCCCGACCTCCGGGACTAGCGAGTTGGGGCAGTACTTC.

V usage is TRBV27 and J usage is TRBJ2-2; 8 bases agree with TRBD2. V lost 2 bases, J lost 1 base, and 12 bases stayed unmatched. Germline V lookup: CDR1 MNHEY, CDR2 SMNVEV (reference sequence). The CDR3 spans 19 residues. The DNA for the CDR3 is TGTGCCAGCAGTTTAAGGGTCCGGACTAGCCTAGTGAACACCGGGGAGCTGTTTTTT. Residues: CASSLRVRTSLVNTGELFF.

The rearrangement joins TRBV7-8 to TRBJ1-1; 7 nucleotides agree with TRBD1. The CDR3 runs to 14 residues. From germline, CDR1 is SGHVS and CDR2 FQNEAQ. J gave up 8 bases and V 1 base, and 7 bases lay outside the gene matches. CDR3 protein: CASSLGYGRGEAFF. CDR3 sequence (DNA): TGTGCCAGCAGCTTAGGTTATGGCAGGGGGGAAGCTTTCTTT.

The chain joins TRBV3-1 (or the pseudogene TRBV3-2) to TRBJ1-2; 8 positions match TRBD1. J lost 6 bases, V lost 3 bases, and 3 bases had no gene match. The CDR3 covers 13 residues. From germline, CDR1 is LGHDT and CDR2 YNNKEL (reference sequence). CDR3 amino acids: CASSHADRDGYTF. CDR3 nucleotide sequence: TGTGCCAGCAGCCACGCGGACAGGGATGGCTACACCTTC.

The chain is built from TRBV27 and TRBJ2-1; possibly TRBD2 for D (6 bases). The CDR3 sequence is 13 residues long. The germline CDR1 and CDR2 sequences are MNHEY and SMNVEV (reference sequence). Trimming removed 9 bases from V and 12 bases from J, with 21 bases in between. The CDR3 nucleotides read TGTGCCAGTAGACCGGGACTGGGGACGCGGCAGTTCTTC. Its protein is CASRPGLGTRQFF.

The chain is built from TRBV7-9 and TRBJ2-3; TRBD2 matches 13 bases. The CDR3 covers 15 residues. Germline V gene data show CDR1 as SEHNR and CDR2 as FQNEAQ (reference sequence). Losses at the gene ends were 4 bases for V and 4 bases for J; bases not matched to a gene: 2. In DNA form, the CDR3 reads TGTGCCAGCAGCTGGGGACTAGCGGGATCAGATACGCAGTATTTT. Protein sequence: CASSWGLAGSDTQYF.

This clone has only a few counts. Compared with germline, one end of the junction differs, possibly owing to a read error. The CDR3 sequence is CASRLEPLAGVYEQFF. CDR3 nucleotides: TGTGCCAGCAGATTGGAGCCGCTAGCGGGAGTCTATGAGCAGTTCTTC. The J gene is TRBJ2-1, the V gene TRBV5-6; 10 nucleotides line up with TRBD2. Per the germline V gene, CDR1 is SGHDT and CDR2 is YYEEEE. The CDR3 length is 16 residues.

This clone has a single count. J is TRBJ2-5 and V is TRBV4-1, with 11 bases fitting TRBD2. The length of the CDR3 is 17 residues. Looked up from germline, CDR1 is MGHRA and CDR2 is YSYEKL. J was trimmed by 3 bases and V by 0 bases; bases with no gene match: 6. The CDR3 nucleotides are TGCGCCAGCAGCCAAGATCCCCAGACTAGCGGGGAAGAGACCCAGTACTTC. Its protein is CASSQDPQTSGEETQYF.

The chain employs TRBV19 and TRBJ2-7; 8 positions agree with TRBD2. This CDR3 contains 16 residues. Germline V gives CDR1 LNHDA, CDR2 SQIVND (reference sequence). The V segment lost 6 bases and the J segment 4 bases; nucleotides outside the gene matches: 14. CDR3 DNA sequence: TGTGCCAGTAGCCGCGGACGGACTAGCAGCCCGTACGAGCAGTACTTC. Its protein is CASSRGRTSSPYEQYF.

The genes are TRBV7-6 and TRBJ2-3; maybe TRBD2 (6 bases). Deletions cut 2 bases from V and 4 bases from J, with 19 bases between. The CDR3 totals 17 residues. Germline lookup yields CDR1 SGHVS and CDR2 FNYEAQ. The CDR3 region has the DNA TGTGCCAGCAGCTTATCTTTGCGGGGAGGAGGTGCAGATACGCAGTATTTT. This sequence encodes CASSLSLRGGGADTQYF.

The chain couples TRBV27 to TRBJ2-5; TRBD2 matches at 9 bases. Losses at the gene ends were 5 bases for V and 5 bases for J; bases not matched to a gene: 6. This CDR3 comprises 14 residues. The V gene's germline CDR1 is MNHEY and CDR2 SMNVEV (reference sequence). The DNA for the CDR3 is TGTGCCAGCAGTCGTGCGGGAGGGGTGGAGACCCAGTACTTC. This encodes CASSRAGGVETQYF.

The chain couples TRBV6-5 to TRBJ2-7; 7 bases match TRBD2. The CDR3 contains 11 residues. The germline V gene has CDR1 MNHEY and CDR2 SVGAGI. The CDR3 sequence: CGVGRVHEQYF. CDR3 DNA sequence: TGTGGCGTGGGGAGGGTCCACGAGCAGTACTTC.

This clone showed up just a few times. This rearrangement joins TRBV9 to TRBJ2-3; perhaps TRBD2 as D (6 bases). Germline V gives CDR1 SGDLS, CDR2 YYNGEE. V lost 4 bases and J 4 bases, leaving 13 bases between the germline ends. This CDR3 comprises 14 residues. CDR3 sequence: CASSFRLEADTQYF. As DNA, the CDR3 is TGTGCCAGCAGCTTCCGACTAGAGGCAGATACGCAGTATTTT.

The chain recombines TRBV5-1 with TRBJ2-3; 14 nucleotides match TRBD2. The CDR3 covers 17 residues. After removal of 3 bases from V and 1 base from J, the junction contained 4 bases not matched to a gene. Per the germline V gene, CDR1 is SGHRS and CDR2 is YFSETQ. CDR3 loop: CASSSGLAGGGTDTQYF. CDR3 DNA sequence: TGCGCCAGCAGCTCTGGACTAGCGGGAGGTGGCACAGATACGCAGTATTTT.

The rearrangement uses TRBV6-6 and TRBJ2-3; 8 nucleotides align to TRBD2. CDR1 and CDR2 from the germline V gene are MNHNY and SVGAGI (reference sequence). The CDR3 has 15 residues. V trimming: 8 bases; J trimming: 0 bases; junction bases outside the gene matches: 7. CDR3 nucleotides: TGTGCCAGCTGGGGTGCGGGAGGAAGCACAGATACGCAGTATTTT. This translates into CASWGAGGSTDTQYF.

By share, this clone ranks as large. The chain links TRBV5-8 to TRBJ2-1; 7 bases map to TRBD1. The CDR3 covers 13 residues. Losses at the gene ends were 4 bases for V and 9 bases for J; bases not matched to a gene: 7. Germline CDR1 is SGHTS and CDR2 is YDEGEE. This CDR3 reads CASSPWTGAEQFF. In DNA form, the CDR3 reads TGTGCCAGCAGCCCGTGGACAGGCGCTGAGCAGTTCTTC.

V gene TRBV12-5 combines with J gene TRBJ2-2, with D perhaps TRBD2 (6 bases). Germline-derived CDR1 and CDR2 are LGHNT and FRNRAP. The ends were cut back, 7 bases at V and 3 bases at J, with 12 bases in the middle. The CDR3 has 14 amino acids. The chain's CDR3 is CASVAGLDTGELFF. CDR3 bases: TGTGCTAGTGTGGCGGGGTTAGACACCGGGGAGCTGTTTTTT.

The CDR3 loop reads CATSDGQRQTQYF. The CDR3 region has the DNA TGTGCCACCAGTGATGGACAGAGACAGACCCAGTACTTC. The chain has TRBV24-1 and TRBJ2-5; a weak D match, TRBD1 (6 bases). The ends were cut back, 3 bases at V and 6 bases at J, with 10 bases in the middle. The germline gives CDR1 KGHDR, CDR2 SFDVKD. CDR3 length: 13 amino acids.

This chain connects TRBV27 to TRBJ2-1; 7 nucleotides agree with TRBD2. The V and J ends lost 6 bases and 1 base, in that order; junction bases with no gene match: 15. CDR1 is MNHEY and CDR2 is SMNVEV in the germline V gene (reference sequence). This CDR3 contains 18 residues. CDR3 nucleotides: TGTGCCAGCAGCCGGTGGGGCTCCGGGAGGAGTTCCTACAATGAGCAGTTCTTC. Translation gives CASSRWGSGRSSYNEQFF.

The V gene is TRBV28, the J gene TRBJ1-4, with a weak D call TRBD1 (5 bases). The CDR3 is made up of 14 amino acids. CDR1 MDHEN and CDR2 SYDVKM come from the germline V gene. The V end lost 5 bases, the J end lost 7 bases, and 14 bases lay between the germline ends. DNA for the CDR3: TGTGCCAGCAGTGGGGGGAGTTTTAGTGAAAAACTGTTTTTT. It specifies CASSGGSFSEKLFF.

The CDR3 is CASSLDRSNTGELFF. The CDR3 nucleotides are TGTGCCAGCAGCTTAGACAGATCGAACACCGGGGAGCTGTTTTTT. The chain combines TRBV7-9 with TRBJ2-2; D unclear. V lost 1 base to trimming and J lost 0 bases, with 6 bases between them. Germline CDR1 reads SEHNR; CDR2 reads FQNEAQ (reference sequence). The CDR3 totals 15 residues.